The 18 T cell receptor beta chains below were found in one sample sequenced in a study of CD8+CD57+ T cells in acquired aplastic anemia. For sequencing, patients were chosen who had shown expansion of CD8+CD57+ cells by flow cytometry. CDR3 and TCR beta VDJ profiling relied on a genomic DNA template. TCRdb analysed the reads with MiXCR anew, one entry per CDR3 protein. This sample has hundreds of thousands of distinct CDR3 sequences, with approximately 86% found just once. The sequenced sample consisted of sorted CD4+, CD8+, or CD8+CD57+ T cells (not recorded which) from PBMCs. Every receptor here comes from a human donor with aplastic anemia.

V usage is TRBV7-9 and J usage is TRBJ2-7; possibly TRBD1 for D (6 bases). The V gene lost 5 bases and the J gene lost 7 bases, with 18 bases spanning the gap. This CDR3 has 14 amino acids. Germline V CDR1 and CDR2: SEHNR, FQNEAQ (reference sequence). CDR3 sequence: CASSQQGSIGEQYF. CDR3 coding DNA: TGTGCCAGCAGCCAACAGGGTAGTATCGGAGAGCAGTACTTC.

For this clonotype: Being one base from a much bigger clone, this may be a read error. The chain recombines TRBV2 with TRBJ1-1, with TRBD1 as a possible D gene (6 bases). The CDR3 is 17 residues long. Germline-derived CDR1 and CDR2 are SNHLY and FYNNEI. CDR3: CASGDGGTDTQYSGPGF. The CDR3, as DNA: TGTGCCAGCGGGGACGGGGGCACAGATACGCAGTATTCTGGCCCAGGCTTT.

The chain joins TRBV12-3 or TRBV12-4 to TRBJ2-7; 9 positions agree with TRBD1. J was trimmed by 3 bases and V by 5 bases; bases with no gene match: 5. This CDR3 is built from 14 residues. CDR3 sequence reads: CASSPTGGVYEQYF. The CDR3 region has the DNA TGTGCCAGCAGTCCGACAGGGGGAGTCTACGAGCAGTACTTC.

Worth noting for this clonotype: The CDR3 end shows no conserved phenylalanine or tryptophan, and so a read error is likely. No DNA is shown, since the ends of the CDR3 on it are uncertain; the CDR3 is the one TCRdb lists. This chain uses TRBV7-8 with TRBJ2-7; the D call TRBD1 from the table was never checked on the DNA. Looked up from germline, CDR1 is SGHVS and CDR2 is FQNEAQ. The CDR3 spans 12 residues, counting both ends. CDR3 loop: CASSLATGVGYY.

On this clonotype itself: An end of the junction does not agree with germline; a read error may underlie this. This chain joins TRBV7-8 and TRBJ2-3; tentatively, D is TRBD2 (6 bases). This CDR3 is 15 amino acids long. The germline gives CDR1 SGHVS, CDR2 FQNEAQ. The CDR3 bases are TGTGCCAGCAGCTTAGCGGGAGGTCCCGAGAATACGCATTATTTT. Amino acids: CASSLAGGPENTHYF.

In the case of this clonotype: Since no conserved phenylalanine or tryptophan closes the CDR3, a read error is the likely cause. The DNA is left out, because the CDR3 cannot be placed on it with certainty; the CDR3 is given as TCRdb lists it. The chain joins TRBV7-2 to TRBJ1-1. CDR1 and CDR2 (germline): SGHTA, FQGNSA. The CDR3 has 15 amino acids, counting both end residues. The CDR3 spells CASSFHLDGKTESYV.

V gene TRBV7-8 combines with J gene TRBJ2-7, with TRBD2 matching 9 bases. Germline assignment: CDR1 SGHVS and CDR2 FQNEAQ. The V segment lost 4 bases and the J segment 4 bases; nucleotides outside the gene matches: 17. This CDR3 has 18 amino acids. The CDR3 DNA sequence: TGTGCCAGCAGCTCAGCGGGAGGTCCCGCTACGCAGTATTACGAGCAGTACGTC. Amino acid sequence: CASSSAGGPATQYYEQYV.

The gene calls are TRBV7-2 and TRBJ2-7; 11 positions agree with TRBD2. The length of the CDR3 is 14 residues. Germline CDR1 reads SGHTA; CDR2 reads FQGNSA. V shed 8 bases and J 3 bases; nucleotides not matched to a gene: 6. CDR3 nucleotide sequence: TGTGCCAGCGTATCTAGCGGGGGGTACTACGAGCAGTACTTC. This sequence encodes CASVSSGGYYEQYF.

V and J are TRBV19 and TRBJ1-2; D is unclear. Germline CDR1 and CDR2: LNHDA and SQIVND (reference sequence). This CDR3 spans 15 amino acids. V shed 9 bases and J shed 5 bases, with 22 bases lying between them. CDR3 region: CASSLEQSFQYGYTF. DNA of the CDR3: TGTGCCAGCAGCTTAGAACAGTCATTCCAATATGGCTACACCTTC.

This chain uses TRBV7-9 with TRBJ1-2; tentative D call: TRBD1 (5 bases). The CDR3 loop spans 15 amino acids. Deletions cut 0 bases from V and 12 bases from J, with 20 bases between. Germline CDR1 SEHNR, CDR2 FQNEAQ (reference sequence). This chain's CDR3 is CASSLALEGLFCDTF. CDR3 coding DNA: TGTGCCAGCAGCTTAGCGCTGGAGGGGCTCTTTTGTGACACCTTC.

Regarding this clonotype: The junction departs from germline at one end; a sequencing error may be responsible. The genes are TRBV7-9 and TRBJ2-3; 8 nucleotides line up with TRBD2. Per germline, CDR1 SEHNR and CDR2 FQNEAQ (reference sequence). CDR3 length equals 14 residues. CDR3 sequence (DNA): TGTGCCAGCAGCCCCGCGGGAGGTCATGATACGGAGTATTTT. It codes for CASSPAGGHDTEYF.

The J gene is TRBJ2-7, the V gene TRBV11-2; D gene uncertain. The CDR3 is made up of 16 amino acids. The germline CDR1 and CDR2 sequences are SGHAT and FQNNGV. The V end was cut by 4 bases, the J end by 6 bases, with 22 bases between. The CDR3 DNA is TGTGCCAGCAGCTCCAACCTCTACGCGAACCTGGCCGAGCAGTACGTC. Residues: CASSSNLYANLAEQYV.

This clonotype came up many times. This chain links TRBV7-8 with TRBJ2-5; D is possibly TRBD2 (6 bases). Gene TRBJ2-3 matches the end of the DNA better, so the J call may be wrong. CDR1 SGHVS and CDR2 FQNEAQ come from the germline V gene. The CDR3 is made up of 16 amino acids. In nucleotides, the CDR3 is TGTGCCAGCAGCTTAGCGGGAGGTCCCGATACGCAGTATCAGTATTTT. Its translation is CASSLAGGPDTQYQYF.

This clonotype has at least ten counts. The chain couples TRBV11-1 to TRBJ1-6, with unresolved D. The CDR3 length is 14 residues. From germline, CDR1 is SGHAT and CDR2 FQDESV (reference sequence). Trimming removed 5 bases at V and 5 bases at J, with 10 bases between. The CDR3 sequence is CASSRTGNNSPLHF. The CDR3 nucleotides are TGTGCCAGCAGCCGGACGGGGAATAATTCACCCCTCCACTTT.

The V call is TRBV19, the J call TRBJ1-1; no definite D call. V was shortened by 0 bases and J by 14 bases, with 22 bases between the two germline ends. The CDR3 is 15 amino acids. In germline, CDR1 is LNHDA, CDR2 SQIVND (reference sequence). Written as DNA, the CDR3 is TGTGCCAGTAGTATAGATATCGCAGCCTACACTGAGCAGTTCTTT. Translated: CASSIDIAAYTEQFF.

On this clonotype: This CDR3 is missing its conserved last phenylalanine or tryptophan, likely due to a read error. Because the CDR3's place on the DNA is in doubt, the DNA is left out and the CDR3 is given as listed by TCRdb. This sequence joins TRBV7-9 and TRBJ2-3; the D call TRBD2 from the table was never checked on the DNA. The CDR3 contains 13 residues when both ends are counted. Germline V gene sequence: CDR1 SEHNR, CDR2 FQNEAQ (reference sequence). The CDR3 spells CASSVERGGTDRK.

The rearrangement uses TRBV7-2 and TRBJ2-7, with TRBD2 as a possible D gene (6 bases). This CDR3 region has 15 residues. Germline V gives CDR1 SGHTA, CDR2 FQGNSA. V shed 3 bases and J shed 3 bases, with 15 bases lying between them. The CDR3: CASSFSAGLDYEQYV. The CDR3 DNA sequence: TGTGCCAGCAGCTTTAGCGCGGGGTTGGACTACGAGCAGTACGTC.

Notes on this clonotype: In this CDR3 the conserved last residue, phenylalanine or tryptophan, is missing, so a read error is likely. The limits of the CDR3 on the DNA are not certain, so only TCRdb's listed CDR3 is given. V and J are TRBV7-9 and TRBJ2-2. Germline loops: CDR1 SEHNR, CDR2 FQNEAQ (reference sequence). Counting both end residues, the CDR3 totals 15 amino acids. The CDR3 spells CASSSLGWATRGAVV.